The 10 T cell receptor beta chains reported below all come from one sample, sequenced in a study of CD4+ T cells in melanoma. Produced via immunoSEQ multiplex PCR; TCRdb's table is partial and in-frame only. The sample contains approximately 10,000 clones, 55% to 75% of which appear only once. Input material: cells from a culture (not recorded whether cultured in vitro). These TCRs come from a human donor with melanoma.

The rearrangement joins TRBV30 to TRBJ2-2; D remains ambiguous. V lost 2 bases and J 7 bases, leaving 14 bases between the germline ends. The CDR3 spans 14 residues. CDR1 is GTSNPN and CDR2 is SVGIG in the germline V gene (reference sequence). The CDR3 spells CAWSLGILDGELFF. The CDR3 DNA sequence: TGTGCCTGGAGTTTGGGAATCCTGGACGGGGAGCTGTTTTTT.

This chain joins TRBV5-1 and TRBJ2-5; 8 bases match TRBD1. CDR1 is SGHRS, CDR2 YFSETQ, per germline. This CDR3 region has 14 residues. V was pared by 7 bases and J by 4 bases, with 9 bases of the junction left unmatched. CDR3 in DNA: TGCGCCAGCGGACAGGGAGAACTAGGAGAGACCCAGTACTTC. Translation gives CASGQGELGETQYF.

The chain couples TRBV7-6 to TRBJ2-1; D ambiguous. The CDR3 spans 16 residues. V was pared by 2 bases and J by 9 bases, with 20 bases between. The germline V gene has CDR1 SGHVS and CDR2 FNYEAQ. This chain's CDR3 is CASSLRLVEVSGEQFF. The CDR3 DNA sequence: TGTGCCAGCAGCTTAAGGCTAGTAGAAGTATCCGGTGAGCAGTTCTTC.

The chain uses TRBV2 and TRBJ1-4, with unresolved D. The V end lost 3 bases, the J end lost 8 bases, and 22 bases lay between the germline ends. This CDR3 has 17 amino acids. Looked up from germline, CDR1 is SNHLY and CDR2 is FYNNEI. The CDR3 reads CASSERSLRAWGEKLFF. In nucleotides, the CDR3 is TGTGCCAGCAGTGAGAGGTCGCTTCGCGCATGGGGAGAAAAACTGTTTTTT.

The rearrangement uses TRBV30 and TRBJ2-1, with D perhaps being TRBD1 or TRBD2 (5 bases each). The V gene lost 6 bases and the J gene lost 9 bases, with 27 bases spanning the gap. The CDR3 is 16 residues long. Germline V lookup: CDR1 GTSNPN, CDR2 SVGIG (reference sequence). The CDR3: CACNTGRGSIAGEQFF. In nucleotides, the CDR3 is TGTGCCTGCAATACAGGTCGCGGGTCTATTGCCGGTGAGCAGTTCTTC.

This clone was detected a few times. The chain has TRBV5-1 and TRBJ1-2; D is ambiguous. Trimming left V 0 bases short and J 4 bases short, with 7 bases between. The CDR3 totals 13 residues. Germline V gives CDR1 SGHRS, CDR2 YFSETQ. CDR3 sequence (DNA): TGCGCCAGCAGCTTGGGACGGCGCTATGGCTACACCTTC. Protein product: CASSLGRRYGYTF.

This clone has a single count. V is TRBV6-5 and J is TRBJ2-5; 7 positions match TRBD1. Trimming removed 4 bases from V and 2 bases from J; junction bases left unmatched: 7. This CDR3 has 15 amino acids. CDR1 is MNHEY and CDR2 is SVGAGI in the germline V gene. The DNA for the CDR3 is TGTGCCAGCAGTTCCCTAGGGACAGCTCAAGAGACCCAGTACTTC. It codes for CASSSLGTAQETQYF.

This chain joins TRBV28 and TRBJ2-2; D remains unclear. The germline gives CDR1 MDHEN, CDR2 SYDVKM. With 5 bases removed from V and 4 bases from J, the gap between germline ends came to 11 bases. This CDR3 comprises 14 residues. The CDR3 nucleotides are TGTGCCAGCAGTCATCCCCCTTTCACCGGGGAGCTGTTTTTT. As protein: CASSHPPFTGELFF.

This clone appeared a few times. The CDR3 DNA sequence: TGTGCCAGCAGTGTATACTCCTACGAGCAGTACTTC. Its protein is CASSVYSYEQYF. V usage is TRBV6-1 and J usage is TRBJ2-7; D unresolved. The CDR3 length is 12 residues. V dropped 4 bases and J dropped 0 bases, with 4 bases sitting between them. Looked up from germline, CDR1 is MNHNS and CDR2 is SASEGT.

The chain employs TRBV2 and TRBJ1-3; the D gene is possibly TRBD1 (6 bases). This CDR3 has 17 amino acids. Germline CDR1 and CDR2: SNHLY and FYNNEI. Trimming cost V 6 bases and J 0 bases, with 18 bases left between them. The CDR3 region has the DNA TGTGCCAGCAGCCGCTTAAGAAGGGGGTACTCTGGAAACACCATATATTTT. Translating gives CASSRLRRGYSGNTIYF.